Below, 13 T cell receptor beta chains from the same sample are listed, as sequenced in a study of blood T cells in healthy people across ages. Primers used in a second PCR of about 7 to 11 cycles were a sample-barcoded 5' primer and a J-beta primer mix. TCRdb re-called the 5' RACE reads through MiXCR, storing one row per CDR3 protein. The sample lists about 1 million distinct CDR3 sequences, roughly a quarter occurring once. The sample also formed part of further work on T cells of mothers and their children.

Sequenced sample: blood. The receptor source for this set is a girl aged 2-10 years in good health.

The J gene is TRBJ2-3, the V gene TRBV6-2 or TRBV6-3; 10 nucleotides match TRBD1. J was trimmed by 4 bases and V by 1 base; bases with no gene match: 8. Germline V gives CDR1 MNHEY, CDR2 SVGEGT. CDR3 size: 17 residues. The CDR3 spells CASSYLPPGQGSDTQYF. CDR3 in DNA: TGTGCCAGCAGTTACTTGCCCCCGGGACAGGGGTCAGATACGCAGTATTTT.

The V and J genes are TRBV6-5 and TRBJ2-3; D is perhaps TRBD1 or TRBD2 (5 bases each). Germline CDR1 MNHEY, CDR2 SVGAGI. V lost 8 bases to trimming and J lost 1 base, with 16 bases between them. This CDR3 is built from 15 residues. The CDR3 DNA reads TGTGCCAGCTGCGTCGGGGCGGACGGCACAGATACGCAGTATTTT. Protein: CASCVGADGTDTQYF.

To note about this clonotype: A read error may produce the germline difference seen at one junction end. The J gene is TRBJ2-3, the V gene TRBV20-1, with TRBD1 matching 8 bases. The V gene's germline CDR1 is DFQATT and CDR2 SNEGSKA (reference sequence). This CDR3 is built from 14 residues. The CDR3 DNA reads TGCAGTGCTAGAAGGGACAGGCCAAGAGATACGCGGTATTTT. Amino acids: CSARRDRPRDTRYF.

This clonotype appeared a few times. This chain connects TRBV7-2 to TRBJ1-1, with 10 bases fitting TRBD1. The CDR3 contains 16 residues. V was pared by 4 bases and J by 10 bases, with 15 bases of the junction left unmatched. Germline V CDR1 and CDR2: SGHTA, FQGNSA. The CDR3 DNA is TGTGCCAGCAGCTATCCCCTCGCGGGACAGGGGAAGGGAGCTTTCTTT. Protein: CASSYPLAGQGKGAFF.

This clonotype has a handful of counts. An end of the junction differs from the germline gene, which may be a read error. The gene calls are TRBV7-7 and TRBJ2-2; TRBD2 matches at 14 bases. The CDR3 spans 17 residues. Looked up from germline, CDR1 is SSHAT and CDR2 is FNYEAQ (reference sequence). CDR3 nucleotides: TGTGCTAGCAGCTCGGGACTAGCGGGGGCCCCCACCGGGGAGCTGTTTTTT. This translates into CASSSGLAGAPTGELFF.

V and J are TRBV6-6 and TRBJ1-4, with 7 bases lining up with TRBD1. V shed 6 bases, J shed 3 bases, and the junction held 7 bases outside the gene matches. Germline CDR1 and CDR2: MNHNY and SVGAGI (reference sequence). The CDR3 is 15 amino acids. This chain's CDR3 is CASRGDREPNEKLFF. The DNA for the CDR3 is TGTGCCAGCAGGGGAGACAGGGAGCCTAATGAAAAACTGTTTTTT.

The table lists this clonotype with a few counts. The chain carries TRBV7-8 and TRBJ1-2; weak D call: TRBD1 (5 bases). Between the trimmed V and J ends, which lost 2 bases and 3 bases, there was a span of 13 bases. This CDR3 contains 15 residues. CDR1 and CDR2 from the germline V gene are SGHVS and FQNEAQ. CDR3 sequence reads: CASSLLFRGDYGYTF. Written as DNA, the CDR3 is TGTGCCAGCAGCTTATTGTTCCGGGGGGACTATGGCTACACCTTC.

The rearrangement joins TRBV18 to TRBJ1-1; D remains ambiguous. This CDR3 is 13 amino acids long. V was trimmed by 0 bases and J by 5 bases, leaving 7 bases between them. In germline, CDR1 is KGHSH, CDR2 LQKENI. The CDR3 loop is CASSPPITTEAFF. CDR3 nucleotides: TGTGCCAGCTCACCACCTATTACAACTGAAGCTTTCTTT.

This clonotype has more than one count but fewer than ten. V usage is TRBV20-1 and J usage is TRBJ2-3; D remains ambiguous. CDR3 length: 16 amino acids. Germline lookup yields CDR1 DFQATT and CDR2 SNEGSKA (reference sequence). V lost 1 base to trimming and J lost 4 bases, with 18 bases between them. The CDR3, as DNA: TGCAGTGCTAGAGGCGTGGCTCTACTTAGGGCAGATACGCAGTATTTT. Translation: CSARGVALLRADTQYF.

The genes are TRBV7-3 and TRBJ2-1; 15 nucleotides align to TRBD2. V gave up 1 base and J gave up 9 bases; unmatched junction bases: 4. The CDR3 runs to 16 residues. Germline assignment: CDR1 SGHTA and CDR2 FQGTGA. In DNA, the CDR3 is TGTGCCAGCAGCTTAATTGGACTAGCGGGGGGGGGTGAGCAGTTCTTC. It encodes CASSLIGLAGGGEQFF.

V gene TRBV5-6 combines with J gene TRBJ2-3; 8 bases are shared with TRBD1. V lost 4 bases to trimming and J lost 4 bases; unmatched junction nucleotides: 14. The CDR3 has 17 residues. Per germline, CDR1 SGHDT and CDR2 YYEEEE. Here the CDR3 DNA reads TGTGCCAGCAGCCCACCCTACAGGGGGAGTTGGGCAGATACGCAGTATTTT. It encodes CASSPPYRGSWADTQYF.

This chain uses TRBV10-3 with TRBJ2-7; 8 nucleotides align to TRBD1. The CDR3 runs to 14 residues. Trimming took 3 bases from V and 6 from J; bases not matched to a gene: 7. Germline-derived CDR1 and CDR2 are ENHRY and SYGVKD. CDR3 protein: CAISDPGTGGEQYF. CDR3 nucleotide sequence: TGTGCCATCAGTGACCCGGGAACAGGGGGCGAGCAGTACTTC.

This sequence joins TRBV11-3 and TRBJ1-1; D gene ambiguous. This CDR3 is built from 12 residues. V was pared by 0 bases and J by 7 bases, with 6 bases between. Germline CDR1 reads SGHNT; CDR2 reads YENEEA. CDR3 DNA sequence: TGTGCCAGCAGCTTAGAGGAGTTTGAAGCTTTCTTT. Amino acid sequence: CASSLEEFEAFF. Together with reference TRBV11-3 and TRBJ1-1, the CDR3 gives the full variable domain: EAGVVQSPRYKIIEKKQPVAFWCNPISGHNTLYWYLQNLGQGPELLIRYENEEAVDDSQLPKDRFSAERLKGVDSTLKIQPAELGDSAVYLCASSLEEFEAFFGQGTRLTVV.